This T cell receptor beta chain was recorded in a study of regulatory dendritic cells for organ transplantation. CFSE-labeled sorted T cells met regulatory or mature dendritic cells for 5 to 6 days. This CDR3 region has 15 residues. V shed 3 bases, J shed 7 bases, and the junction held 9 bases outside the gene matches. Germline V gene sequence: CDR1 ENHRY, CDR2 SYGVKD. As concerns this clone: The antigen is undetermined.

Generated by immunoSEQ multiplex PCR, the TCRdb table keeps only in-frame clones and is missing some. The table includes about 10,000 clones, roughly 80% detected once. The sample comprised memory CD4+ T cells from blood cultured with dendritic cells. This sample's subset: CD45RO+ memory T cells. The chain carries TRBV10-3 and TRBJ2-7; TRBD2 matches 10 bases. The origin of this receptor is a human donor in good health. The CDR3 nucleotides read TGTGCCATCAGTGACAGCGGGAGGGGGATAGGGGAGCAGTACTTC. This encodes CAISDSGRGIGEQYF.